The 7 T cell receptor beta chains presented below share a single source sample, sequenced in a study of control samples from healthy donors and cancer patients. Some clones are missing from TCRdb's copy, which holds only in-frame ones; the method was immunoSEQ multiplex PCR. The sample consists of 120,000 or so clones, about 92% of them appearing once. Sample: PBMCs. These receptors were collected from a man aged 80 or over with head and neck cancer.

The chain recombines TRBV18 with TRBJ1-1; perhaps TRBD1 as D (5 bases). CDR1 is KGHSH, CDR2 LQKENI, per germline. Trimming cost V 5 bases and J 3 bases, with 10 bases left between them. The CDR3 is 13 residues long. CDR3 DNA sequence: TGTGCCAGCTCATCACGACAGTACACTGAAGCTTTCTTT. This gives the protein CASSSRQYTEAFF.

The chain is built from TRBV30 and TRBJ2-3; D unresolved. The CDR3 contains 15 residues. Germline values: CDR1 GTSNPN, CDR2 SVGIG (reference sequence). Trimming cost V 0 bases and J 0 bases, with 10 bases left between them. The CDR3 reads CAWSVGRLSTDTQYF. The CDR3, as DNA: TGTGCCTGGAGTGTCGGGCGGTTAAGCACAGATACGCAGTATTTT. Full variable domain (missing parts from reference TRBV30 and TRBJ2-3): SQTIHQWPATLVQPVGSPLSLECTVEGTSNPNLYWYRQAAGRGLQLLFYSVGIGQISSEVPQNLSASRPQDRQFILSSKKLLLSDSGFYLCAWSVGRLSTDTQYFGPGTRLTVL.

The chain employs TRBV30 and TRBJ1-2; no clear D gene. CDR1 GTSNPN and CDR2 SVGIG come from the germline V gene (reference sequence). The CDR3 is 11 amino acids. The CDR3 DNA reads as TGTGCTGGTGCCCCTTTGAGAGGCTACACCTTC. Translated, it gives CAGAPLRGYTF.

This clone has a handful of counts. The chain is built from TRBV6-1 and TRBJ1-1; D gene uncertain. V lost 1 base, J lost 12 bases, and 12 bases lay in between. The germline V gene encodes CDR1 MNHNS and CDR2 SASEGT. The CDR3 consists of 12 residues. The CDR3 DNA reads TGTGCCAGCAGTGAAGGTGGGTTCCAACCTTTCTTT. It codes for CASSEGGFQPFF.

The chain couples TRBV5-1 to TRBJ2-1; 7 bases line up with TRBD2. V lost 4 bases to trimming and J lost 3 bases; unmatched junction nucleotides: 13. The CDR3 length is 17 residues. Germline V gene lookup returns CDR1 SGHRS and CDR2 YFSETQ. In DNA, the CDR3 is TGCGCCAGCAGCCGGACCGGGAGGCAGGGCCACTACAATGAGCAGTTCTTC. This sequence encodes CASSRTGRQGHYNEQFF.

This chain uses TRBV2 with TRBJ1-2; D ambiguous. Germline V gene data show CDR1 as SNHLY and CDR2 as FYNNEI. The CDR3 runs 14 residues. Trimming cost V 1 base and J 4 bases, with 10 bases left between them. The CDR3 bases are TGTGCCAGCAGTGAAGAAGCCGGGGTCTATGGCTACACCTTC. This sequence encodes CASSEEAGVYGYTF.

The chain joins TRBV5-1 to TRBJ2-2, with 10 bases that match TRBD1. V shed 3 bases, J shed 3 bases, and the junction held 2 bases outside the gene matches. Germline V gene data show CDR1 as SGHRS and CDR2 as YFSETQ. The CDR3 is 15 amino acids. The CDR3 loop is CASSWGTGDTGELFF. Written as DNA, the CDR3 is TGCGCCAGCAGCTGGGGGACAGGGGACACCGGGGAGCTGTTTTTT. The whole variable domain, remainder taken from reference TRBV5-1 and TRBJ2-2, is KAGVTQTPRYLIKTRGQQVTLSCSPISGHRSVSWYQQTPGQGLQFLFEYFSETQRNKGNFPGRFSGRQFSNSRSEMNVSTLELGDSALYLCASSWGTGDTGELFFGEGSRLTVL.